Below, 14 T cell receptor beta chains from the same sample are listed, as sequenced in a study. Via MiXCR, TCRdb re-called the 5' RACE reads, giving one row per CDR3 protein. Altogether some 37,000 distinct CDR3 sequences are present, approximately 20% being singletons, with the ten largest covering 2.5% to 3.5%. Sequenced: naive CD4+ T cells sorted from a lymph node. Indicated subset: naive CD4+ T cells, CD4+CD45RA+CD25-. The receptors shown here come from a female donor with breast cancer.

This rearrangement joins TRBV4-2 to TRBJ2-1, with 13 bases fitting TRBD2. The CDR3 is made up of 16 amino acids. Germline assignment: CDR1 LGHNA and CDR2 YNFKEQ. Losses at the gene ends were 4 bases for V and 10 bases for J; bases not matched to a gene: 10. The CDR3 region is CASSLVLAGGHGEQFF. In nucleotides, the CDR3 is TGTGCCAGCAGCCTCGTACTAGCGGGGGGGCATGGGGAGCAGTTCTTC.

Ten or more counts support this clonotype. This chain uses TRBV4-1 with TRBJ2-3; the match to TRBD2 covers 14 bases. The V and J ends lost 2 bases and 6 bases, in that order; junction bases with no gene match: 10. The CDR3 length is 18 residues. Germline assignment: CDR1 MGHRA and CDR2 YSYEKL. The CDR3 coding sequence is TGCGCCAGCAGCCAATATGTGCCGACTAGCGGGAGGGAGGATACGCAGTATTTT. Translation: CASSQYVPTSGREDTQYF.

This clonotype is deemed medium-sized. The chain joins TRBV7-9 to TRBJ2-5; 11 nucleotides match TRBD2. CDR1 SEHNR and CDR2 FQNEAQ come from the germline V gene (reference sequence). The V segment lost 6 bases and the J segment 3 bases; nucleotides outside the gene matches: 15. The CDR3 is made up of 18 amino acids. In DNA form, the CDR3 reads TGTGCCAGCAGGCACACCCCACTAGCGGGAGTAAGGGAAGAGACCCAGTACTTC. It encodes CASRHTPLAGVREETQYF.

Many counts were recorded for this clonotype. This rearrangement joins TRBV29-1 to TRBJ1-2, with D unclear. The CDR3 is 12 residues long. Germline values: CDR1 SQVTM, CDR2 ANQGSEA. V was clipped by 6 bases and J by 4 bases, with 12 bases between them. DNA of the CDR3: TGCAGCGTACAAAGGAGTTCCTATGGCTACACCTTC. This codes for CSVQRSSYGYTF.

The rearrangement links TRBV6-2 or TRBV6-3 to TRBJ2-1; 8 positions agree with TRBD2. With 6 bases clipped from V and 4 bases from J, the junction kept 5 bases outside the gene matches. Germline CDR1 MNHEY, CDR2 SVGEGT. This CDR3 region has 14 residues. DNA for the CDR3: TGTGCCAGCAGACCGGGGGGGCAATACAATGAGCAGTTCTTC. Protein: CASRPGGQYNEQFF.

The chain couples TRBV5-1 to TRBJ1-4; D is uncertain. This CDR3 has 14 amino acids. V shed 5 bases and J shed 0 bases, with 8 bases lying between them. Per the germline V gene, CDR1 is SGHRS and CDR2 is YFSETQ. The CDR3 DNA follows: TGCGCCAGCAGAAGGGATCCAACTAATGAAAAACTGTTTTTT. It specifies CASRRDPTNEKLFF. The variable domain in full, with the rest retrieved from reference TRBV5-1 and TRBJ1-4, is KAGVTQTPRYLIKTRGQQVTLSCSPISGHRSVSWYQQTPGQGLQFLFEYFSETQRNKGNFPGRFSGRQFSNSRSEMNVSTLELGDSALYLCASRRDPTNEKLFFGSGTQLSVL.

This clonotype has only a few counts. The chain couples TRBV6-5 to TRBJ2-3, with D tentatively TRBD1 or TRBD2 (5 bases each). V was pared by 0 bases and J by 10 bases, with 11 bases between. The CDR3 loop spans 13 amino acids. The V gene's germline CDR1 is MNHEY and CDR2 SVGAGI. DNA of the CDR3: TGTGCCAGCAGTTACTCGGGGGTAGGGGCGCAGTATTTT. Amino acids: CASSYSGVGAQYF.

The chain carries TRBV12-3 or TRBV12-4 and TRBJ2-7; D is uncertain. The CDR3 has 17 amino acids. The V end lost 3 bases, the J end lost 0 bases, and 18 bases lay between the germline ends. CDR3 in amino acids: CASSFGPNFKLSYEQYF. The CDR3 bases are TGTGCCAGCAGTTTTGGGCCGAACTTCAAACTCTCCTACGAGCAGTACTTC.

The chain employs TRBV5-1 and TRBJ2-1; maybe TRBD1 (5 bases). Germline-derived CDR1 and CDR2 are SGHRS and YFSETQ. V lost 1 base to trimming and J lost 6 bases, with 17 bases between them. This CDR3 comprises 16 residues. CDR3 amino acids: CASSLWGERRTNEQFF. DNA of the CDR3: TGCGCCAGCAGCTTGTGGGGCGAAAGAAGGACCAATGAGCAGTTCTTC.

This clonotype was observed many times. This rearrangement joins TRBV28 to TRBJ2-1; no clear D. V lost 4 bases, J lost 6 bases, and 10 bases lay in between. Germline CDR1 reads MDHEN; CDR2 reads SYDVKM. CDR3 length equals 13 residues. CDR3 sequence: CASSSTQFNEQFF. The CDR3, as DNA: TGTGCCAGCAGTTCGACACAGTTCAATGAGCAGTTCTTC.

V is TRBV11-3 and J is TRBJ2-3; TRBD2 agrees at 7 bases. Per germline, CDR1 SGHNT and CDR2 YENEEA. The J segment lost 7 bases and the V segment lost 4 bases, leaving 2 bases of the junction unmatched. The CDR3 spans 12 residues. Written as DNA, the CDR3 is TGTGCCAGCAGCTCCAGCGGGAATACGCAGTATTTT. This encodes CASSSSGNTQYF.

The chain is built from TRBV20-1 and TRBJ2-5; D not certain. The CDR3 has 12 residues. The V gene lost 5 bases and the J gene lost 4 bases, with 11 bases spanning the gap. Germline V CDR1 and CDR2: DFQATT, SNEGSKA (reference sequence). For the CDR3, the DNA is TGCAGTGCTGGTCCAACAAGAGAGACCCAGTACTTC. Translated, it gives CSAGPTRETQYF.

The chain is built from TRBV13 and TRBJ1-2; D not resolved. The CDR3 spans 12 residues. V lost 3 bases, J lost 3 bases, and 5 bases lay in between. Germline lookup yields CDR1 PRHDT and CDR2 FYEKMQ (reference sequence). CDR3 coding DNA: TGTGCCAGCAGCTTTGCGGACTATGGCTACACCTTC. Amino acids: CASSFADYGYTF. Full variable domain (outside the CDR3, taken from reference TRBV13 and TRBJ1-2): AAGVIQSPRHLIKEKRETATLKCYPIPRHDTVYWYQQGPGQDPQFLISFYEKMQSDKGSIPDRFSAQQFSDYHSELNMSSLELGDSALYFCASSFADYGYTFGSGTRLTVV.

This clonotype was seen ten or more times. The V call is TRBV6-5, the J call TRBJ1-1; D is possibly TRBD1 (6 bases). Trimming shortened V by 10 bases and J by 6 bases, and 15 bases separated the two germline ends. The CDR3 loop spans 12 amino acids. Germline V gene lookup returns CDR1 MNHEY and CDR2 SVGAGI. CDR3: CATNDRRAEAFF. The CDR3 DNA reads as TGTGCCACCAACGACAGGCGGGCTGAAGCTTTCTTT.